The 25 T cell receptor beta chains presented below share a single source sample, sequenced in a study of OX40 agonist ivuxolimab in advanced cancers. The data were produced by immunoSEQ multiplex PCR, yet TCRdb's version contains in-frame clones alone and is incomplete. This table holds 25,000 to 35,000 clones, less than 85% found once. The specimen comprised CD4+ or CD8+ T cells sorted from blood, sampled in a trial of the OX40 agonist ivuxolimab. These TCRs come from an adult with an advanced solid tumor such as melanoma, head and neck, liver or kidney cancer.

The chain couples TRBV5-1 to TRBJ1-1; 7 nucleotides match TRBD1. Per the germline V gene, CDR1 is SGHRS and CDR2 is YFSETQ. The CDR3 sequence is 14 residues long. V gave up 0 bases and J gave up 5 bases; unmatched junction bases: 4. CDR3 residues: CASSLEGAWTEAFF. In DNA, the CDR3 is TGCGCCAGCAGCTTGGAGGGGGCTTGGACTGAAGCTTTCTTT.

This rearrangement joins TRBV19 to TRBJ2-3; 8 bases align to TRBD1. CDR3 length: 14 residues. V was clipped by 7 bases and J by 1 base; unmatched bases: 4. The germline V gene encodes CDR1 LNHDA and CDR2 SQIVND (reference sequence). This chain's CDR3 is CASKFRGRTDTQYF. The CDR3 nucleotides are TGTGCCAGTAAGTTCAGGGGGCGCACAGATACGCAGTATTTT. Variable domain in full (rest from reference TRBV19 and TRBJ2-3): DGGITQSPKYLFRKEGQNVTLSCEQNLNHDAMYWYRQDPGQGLRLIYYSQIVNDFQKGDIAEGYSVSREKKESFPLTVTSAQKNPTAFYLCASKFRGRTDTQYFGPGTRLTVL.

This rearrangement joins TRBV9 to TRBJ2-7; D is possibly TRBD1 or TRBD2 (5 bases each). V shed 4 bases and J shed 5 bases, with 13 bases lying between them. This CDR3 has 13 amino acids. CDR1 and CDR2 from the germline V gene are SGDLS and YYNGEE. CDR3 region: CASSPPRDHEQYF. CDR3 coding DNA: TGTGCCAGCAGCCCACCCCGGGACCACGAGCAGTACTTC. Full variable domain (outside the CDR3, taken from reference TRBV9 and TRBJ2-7): DSGVTQTPKHLITATGQRVTLRCSPRSGDLSVYWYQQSLDQGLQFLIQYYNGEERAKGNILERFSAQQFPDLHSELNLSSLELGDSALYFCASSPPRDHEQYFGPGTRLTVT.

The genes are TRBV29-1 and TRBJ2-1, with a tentative D call TRBD2 (7 bases). The CDR3 is 15 amino acids. CDR1 and CDR2 (germline): SQVTM, ANQGSEA. Trimming pared 0 bases from V and 7 bases from J, leaving 16 bases between. The CDR3 loop reads CSVEEGRGAVNEQFF. DNA for the CDR3: TGCAGCGTTGAAGAGGGCCGGGGGGCCGTGAATGAGCAGTTCTTC.

This clone was picked up a small number of times. This CDR3 is CASSAGVAPEQYF. The DNA for the CDR3 is TGTGCCAGCAGCGCGGGGGTCGCCCCCGAGCAGTACTTC. The rearrangement joins TRBV5-6 to TRBJ2-7, with 7 bases matching TRBD2. The CDR3 has 13 residues. Germline assignment: CDR1 SGHDT and CDR2 YYEEEE. After removal of 4 bases from V and 6 bases from J, the junction contained 7 bases not matched to a gene.

This clone has only a few counts. The genes are TRBV15 and TRBJ2-4; D is possibly TRBD2 (6 bases). In germline, CDR1 is LNHNV, CDR2 YYDKDF (reference sequence). The CDR3 is made up of 13 amino acids. V lost 4 bases to trimming and J lost 16 bases, with 20 bases between them. The CDR3 DNA is TGTGCCACCAGCAAAGGTCAACTCCGGGACTCCTACTTC. Protein: CATSKGQLRDSYF. The full variable domain, rest sourced from reference TRBV15 and TRBJ2-4, is DAMVIQNPRYQVTQFGKPVTLSCSQTLNHNVMYWYQQKSSQAPKLLFHYYDKDFNNEADTPDNFQSRRPNTSFCFLDIRSPGLGDTAMYLCATSKGQLRDSYFGAGTRLSVL.

The rearrangement joins TRBV6-6 to TRBJ2-1; 9 positions agree with TRBD2. V lost 5 bases and J lost 9; bases outside the gene matches: 8. Germline assignment: CDR1 MNHNY and CDR2 SVGAGI (reference sequence). There are 14 residues in the CDR3. This CDR3 is CASSRLAGFGEQFF. CDR3 nucleotide sequence: TGTGCCAGCAGTCGGCTAGCGGGATTCGGTGAGCAGTTCTTC.

The table lists this clone with a few counts. This chain uses TRBV4-2 with TRBJ2-7, with TRBD2 matching 9 bases. Unmatched junction bases numbered 9, after V lost 0 bases and J lost 6 bases. CDR3 size: 16 residues. CDR1 and CDR2 from the germline V gene are LGHNA and YNFKEQ. CDR3: CASSQEEAGGTAEQYF. CDR3 DNA: TGTGCCAGCAGCCAAGAAGAGGCGGGAGGGACCGCCGAGCAGTACTTC.

CDR3 sequence: CASSYSVGGQGNEQFF. In nucleotides, the CDR3 is TGTGCCAGCAGTTATAGCGTGGGGGGGCAGGGCAATGAGCAGTTCTTC. The chain combines TRBV6-6 with TRBJ2-1; perhaps TRBD2 as D (7 bases). This CDR3 is 16 amino acids long. V was pared by 3 bases and J by 6 bases, with 18 bases between. Germline V gene data show CDR1 as MNHNY and CDR2 as SVGAGI (reference sequence).

This clone has just a few counts. This chain links TRBV19 with TRBJ1-2, with no clear D. The CDR3 consists of 16 residues. V dropped 0 bases and J dropped 8 bases, with 19 bases sitting between them. CDR1 LNHDA and CDR2 SQIVND come from the germline V gene (reference sequence). The CDR3: CASSIDPVSAEEGYTF. The CDR3 DNA reads TGTGCCAGTAGTATAGATCCAGTGTCGGCGGAGGAAGGCTACACCTTC.

This chain links TRBV6-1 with TRBJ1-5, with D perhaps matching TRBD1 (5 bases). This CDR3 has 17 amino acids. The V and J ends lost 3 bases and 6 bases respectively, with 21 bases between them. Germline lookup yields CDR1 MNHNS and CDR2 SASEGT. The CDR3 coding sequence is TGTGCCAGCAGTGACACACCGGGACTCCGAGAAACTCAGCCCCAGCATTTT. It specifies CASSDTPGLRETQPQHF.

The chain has TRBV7-2 and TRBJ1-1, with a tentative D call TRBD1 (6 bases). V shed 8 bases and J shed 0 bases, with 10 bases lying between them. In germline, CDR1 is SGHTA, CDR2 FQGNSA. The CDR3 spans 13 residues. The CDR3 DNA follows: TGTGCCAGCGGTAAGGGGGTGAACACTGAAGCTTTCTTT. Its translation is CASGKGVNTEAFF.

The rearrangement joins TRBV14 to TRBJ1-5; D is uncertain. Germline V gene sequence: CDR1 SGHDN, CDR2 FVKESK. V lost 4 bases and J lost 3, with 4 bases in between. This CDR3 is built from 12 residues. DNA of the CDR3: TGTGCCAGCAGCCGGTCCAATCAGCCCCAGCATTTT. Translating it yields CASSRSNQPQHF.

The table lists this clone with a few counts. The genes are TRBV9 and TRBJ1-1, with D perhaps TRBD1 (5 bases). There are 13 residues in the CDR3. Germline V lookup: CDR1 SGDLS, CDR2 YYNGEE. The germline V and J ends were trimmed by 0 bases and 5 bases, with 8 bases remaining between them. CDR3: CASSVGGETEAFF. The CDR3 DNA is TGTGCCAGCAGCGTAGGAGGGGAGACTGAAGCTTTCTTT.

The chain joins TRBV5-4 to TRBJ2-3; no clear D. The CDR3 contains 11 residues. In germline, CDR1 is SGHNT, CDR2 YYREEE (reference sequence). Trimming pared 2 bases from V and 2 bases from J, leaving 0 bases between. The DNA for the CDR3 is TGTGCCAGCAGCTTCACAGATACGCAGTATTTT. The encoded protein is CASSFTDTQYF.

The sample holds one count of this clone. The chain recombines TRBV6-5 with TRBJ2-7; tentative D call: TRBD2 (7 bases). The V gene lost 4 bases and the J gene lost 3 bases, with 13 bases spanning the gap. The CDR3 is 14 residues long. Germline loops: CDR1 MNHEY, CDR2 SVGAGI. DNA of the CDR3: TGTGCCAGCAGTTCCACAGGGAGGGACTACGAGCAGTACTTC. Protein: CASSSTGRDYEQYF.

A word on this clone: At one end the junction does not follow the germline gene, possibly because of a read error. Here the CDR3 DNA reads TGTGCTAGCAGCCTGATTGGGGACAATGAGCAGTTCTTC. Its translation is CASSLIGDNEQFF. The rearrangement joins TRBV7-7 to TRBJ2-1; D is undetermined. Germline V gene data show CDR1 as SSHAT and CDR2 as FNYEAQ (reference sequence). This CDR3 has 13 amino acids.

Only a few counts were recorded for this clone. The V and J genes are TRBV6-4 and TRBJ1-4, with D unclear. The germline gives CDR1 MRHNA, CDR2 SNTAGT. This CDR3 is 14 amino acids long. V lost 5 bases to trimming and J lost 3 bases, with 10 bases between them. CDR3 DNA: TGTGCCAGCAGTCAACAACGTGCTAATGAAAAACTGTTTTTT. Its protein is CASSQQRANEKLFF.

This chain uses TRBV28 with TRBJ1-2; no clear D. V was pared by 4 bases and J by 4 bases, with 22 bases between. CDR3 length equals 17 residues. CDR1 is MDHEN and CDR2 is SYDVKM in the germline V gene. The chain's CDR3 is CASSSPLVIITPYGYTF. The DNA of the CDR3 is TGTGCCAGCAGTTCTCCTCTTGTCATCATAACCCCCTATGGCTACACCTTC.

In its sample, this clone was seen a few times. The CDR3 protein is CASSLSGPAGGRDEQFF. CDR3 DNA: TGTGCCAGCAGTTTATCCGGTCCGGCAGGGGGCCGTGATGAGCAGTTCTTC. The rearrangement uses TRBV27 and TRBJ2-1; TRBD1 matches at 8 bases. The trim removed 0 bases at V and 8 bases at J, leaving 12 bases unmatched. The CDR3 contains 17 residues. CDR1 is MNHEY and CDR2 is SMNVEV in the germline V gene (reference sequence).

This clone came up a few times. The rearrangement joins TRBV6-5 to TRBJ1-1; a weak D match, TRBD1 (5 bases). V was pared by 5 bases and J by 2 bases, with 12 bases between. CDR1 is MNHEY and CDR2 is SVGAGI in the germline V gene. This CDR3 spans 14 amino acids. The CDR3 spells CASSPQGGNTEAFF. As DNA, the CDR3 is TGTGCCAGCAGTCCCCAGGGCGGTAACACTGAAGCTTTCTTT.

This chain uses TRBV19 with TRBJ2-5, with D tentatively TRBD1 or TRBD2 (5 bases each). Trimming took 3 bases from V and 7 from J, leaving 12 bases between them. Germline CDR1 LNHDA, CDR2 SQIVND (reference sequence). The CDR3 length is 13 residues. The CDR3 loop reads CASSMGPEPTQYF. In DNA, the CDR3 is TGTGCCAGTAGTATGGGACCGGAACCGACCCAGTACTTC. The full variable domain, with the rest looked up from reference TRBV19 and TRBJ2-5, is DGGITQSPKYLFRKEGQNVTLSCEQNLNHDAMYWYRQDPGQGLRLIYYSQIVNDFQKGDIAEGYSVSREKKESFPLTVTSAQKNPTAFYLCASSMGPEPTQYFGPGTRLLVL.

The rearrangement links TRBV9 to TRBJ2-1, with TRBD1 as a possible D gene (7 bases). Germline assignment: CDR1 SGDLS and CDR2 YYNGEE. The V and J ends lost 4 bases and 10 bases respectively, with 9 bases between them. This CDR3 has 11 residues. The CDR3 here is CASSPGGEQFF. The CDR3 bases are TGTGCCAGCAGCCCAGGGGGGGAGCAGTTCTTC.

This clone was seen just once. This chain connects TRBV5-5 to TRBJ2-7, with 9 bases that match TRBD2. Germline CDR1 reads SGHKS; CDR2 reads YYEKEE (reference sequence). This CDR3 spans 15 amino acids. The ends lost 4 bases at V and 0 bases at J; junction bases unmatched: 5. CDR3 nucleotide sequence: TGTGCCAGCAGCCTGACTAGCGGTACCTCCTACGAGCAGTACTTC. This codes for CASSLTSGTSYEQYF.

The gene calls are TRBV7-9 and TRBJ2-5; 11 bases are shared with TRBD2. Losses at the gene ends were 4 bases for V and 3 bases for J; bases not matched to a gene: 4. CDR1 is SEHNR and CDR2 is FQNEAQ in the germline V gene (reference sequence). This CDR3 has 15 amino acids. Written as DNA, the CDR3 is TGTGCCAGCAGCTGGACGGGACTAGCGGAAGAGACCCAGTACTTC. The encoded protein is CASSWTGLAEETQYF.